The entry below describes one TCR beta chain. The antigen is undetermined. TCRdb's table, derived via immunoSEQ multiplex PCR, lists solely in-frame clones and lacks some. The sample consists of approximately 50,000 clones, 73% of them appearing once. Focal radiation with ipilimumab CTLA-4 blockade was given to patients with chemo-refractory metastatic non-small-cell lung cancer. The data originate from a study of radiotherapy plus CTLA-4 blockade in lung cancer. Across the study: Objective response rate was 18%; disease control rate, 31%. Regarding the study as a whole: Interferon-beta and early blood T cell clone dynamics reportedly predicted response best. After radiotherapy and ipilimumab, tumor-derived clones expanded in peripheral blood.

The input for sequencing was peripheral blood, taken from a patient treated with radiotherapy plus ipilimumab. The origin of this receptor is a human donor with non-small cell lung cancer who had a complete response to radiotherapy plus ipilimumab.

In nucleotides, the CDR3 is TGTGCCAGCAGTCCTCGACAGGGGGCCCACGAGCAGTACTTC. Its protein is CASSPRQGAHEQYF. The chain joins TRBV6-5 to TRBJ2-7; 10 bases fit TRBD1. Trimming at V came to 5 bases and at J to 5 bases, leaving 6 bases not matched to a gene. The length of the CDR3 is 14 residues. Germline V gene data show CDR1 as MNHEY and CDR2 as SVGAGI.